A single sample is the source of the 22 T cell receptor beta chains below, sequenced in a study of cytomegalovirus exposure and HLA in healthy donors. The study ran its PCR with 60 Vbeta and 13 Jbeta primers. The repertoire was sequenced with immunoSEQ multiplex PCR; TCRdb's copy has only in-frame clones and lacks some. This sample has about 90,000 clones, with around four fifths found just once. The sequenced sample was PBMCs. These receptors were collected from a boy aged 5-17 years in good health and CMV-seronegative.

The chain is built from TRBV5-1 and TRBJ2-1, with D possibly TRBD2 on 6 matching bases. This CDR3 is 15 amino acids long. Germline CDR1 is SGHRS and CDR2 is YFSETQ. Trimming stripped 4 bases from V and 6 bases from J, with 17 bases between. CDR3 nucleotide sequence: TGCGCCAGCAGCCCCAACAACGGAGGGTCCAATGAGCAGTTCTTC. Translation: CASSPNNGGSNEQFF.

V usage is TRBV11-1 and J usage is TRBJ2-3; the D gene is possibly TRBD1 (7 bases). There are 14 residues in the CDR3. With 4 bases removed from V and 8 bases from J, the gap between germline ends came to 16 bases. CDR1 and CDR2 from the germline V gene are SGHAT and FQDESV (reference sequence). The CDR3 region is CASSSTGKEGTQYF. CDR3 sequence (DNA): TGTGCCAGCAGCTCGACAGGGAAGGAGGGTACGCAGTATTTT.

The V and J genes are TRBV7-9 and TRBJ1-2; 8 nucleotides agree with TRBD1. Looked up from germline, CDR1 is SEHNR and CDR2 is FQNEAQ (reference sequence). The CDR3 has 14 residues. Trimming took 1 base from V and 5 from J; bases not matched to a gene: 3. Here the CDR3 DNA reads TGTGCCAGCAGCTTAGAGGGACAGGAGTATGGCTACACCTTC. This gives the protein CASSLEGQEYGYTF.

The chain has TRBV27 and TRBJ1-5; perhaps TRBD1 as D (6 bases). There are 14 residues in the CDR3. V gave up 5 bases and J gave up 1 base, with 9 bases separating them. The germline V gene encodes CDR1 MNHEY and CDR2 SMNVEV (reference sequence). This CDR3 reads CASSDQGSNQPQHF. Here the CDR3 DNA reads TGTGCCAGCAGTGATCAGGGGAGCAATCAGCCCCAGCATTTT.

This chain links TRBV9 with TRBJ1-1; D is perhaps TRBD1 (5 bases). The germline V and J ends were trimmed by 3 bases and 1 base, with 10 bases remaining between them. The CDR3 has 14 residues. Germline V gene data show CDR1 as SGDLS and CDR2 as YYNGEE. The CDR3 DNA is TGTGCCAGCAGCGGGGGGGGGACGAACACTGAAGCTTTCTTT. As protein: CASSGGGTNTEAFF.

CDR3 loop: CASSQGPRDTQYF. CDR3 sequence (DNA): TGCGCCAGCAGCCAAGGCCCACGGGATACGCAGTATTTT. V and J are TRBV4-3 and TRBJ2-3; D not resolved. Per the germline V gene, CDR1 is LGHNA and CDR2 is YSLEER. The V end was cut by 1 base, the J end by 6 bases, with 8 bases between. The CDR3 contains 13 residues.

The V gene is TRBV27, the J gene TRBJ2-7; TRBD2 matches 13 bases. Looked up from germline, CDR1 is MNHEY and CDR2 is SMNVEV (reference sequence). The CDR3 is 20 residues long. The trim removed 5 bases at V and 2 bases at J, leaving 18 bases unmatched. The CDR3 spells CASSPLLGLAGSDFTYEQYF. CDR3 bases: TGTGCCAGCAGTCCCCTTTTGGGACTAGCGGGGTCCGACTTCACCTACGAGCAGTACTTC.

The J gene is TRBJ2-1, the V gene TRBV6-1; the D gene is possibly TRBD2 (8 bases). The germline V gene encodes CDR1 MNHNS and CDR2 SASEGT. V was shortened by 2 bases and J by 5 bases, with 25 bases between the two germline ends. The CDR3 totals 19 residues. The CDR3 protein is CASSERGGVRYRGNNEQFF. CDR3 nucleotides: TGTGCCAGCAGTGAACGGGGGGGGGTTCGGTACAGGGGAAACAATGAGCAGTTCTTC.

The V call is TRBV4-3, the J call TRBJ1-1; no firm D call. Per germline, CDR1 LGHNA and CDR2 YSLEER. This CDR3 is 18 amino acids long. Trimming pared 2 bases from V and 0 bases from J, leaving 19 bases between. The DNA for the CDR3 is TGCGCCAGCAGCCAAAAAAACCGAGGAGCGGCTCTGAACACTGAAGCTTTCTTT. It yields the protein CASSQKNRGAALNTEAFF.

The genes are TRBV9 and TRBJ2-2, with D unclear. Looked up from germline, CDR1 is SGDLS and CDR2 is YYNGEE. The CDR3 has 14 amino acids. V was shortened by 3 bases and J by 0 bases, with 6 bases between the two germline ends. The CDR3 DNA sequence: TGTGCCAGCAGCGGTCGTGCGAACACCGGGGAGCTGTTTTTT. Encoded protein: CASSGRANTGELFF.

The V call is TRBV4-2, the J call TRBJ2-5; 10 nucleotides align to TRBD1. V shed 0 bases and J 4 bases; nucleotides not matched to a gene: 5. The CDR3 is made up of 16 amino acids. Germline V gives CDR1 LGHNA, CDR2 YNFKEQ. This chain's CDR3 is CASSQDGGQGTETQYF. The CDR3 DNA reads TGTGCCAGCAGCCAAGATGGGGGACAGGGGACAGAGACCCAGTACTTC.

This sequence joins TRBV7-9 and TRBJ2-5, with no clear D. The CDR3 length is 15 residues. Looked up from germline, CDR1 is SEHNR and CDR2 is FQNEAQ (reference sequence). The V and J ends lost 1 base and 3 bases respectively, with 12 bases between them. In DNA, the CDR3 is TGTGCCAGCAGCTTAGACGGTGAATTCGAAGAGACCCAGTACTTC. Translated: CASSLDGEFEETQYF. Full variable domain (rest looked up from reference TRBV7-9 and TRBJ2-5): DTGVSQNPRHKITKRGQNVTFRCDPISEHNRLYWYRQTLGQGPEFLTYFQNEAQLEKSRLLSDRFSAERPKGSFSTLEIQRTEQGDSAMYLCASSLDGEFEETQYFGPGTRLLVL.

This chain joins TRBV28 and TRBJ2-3, with no clear D. Per the germline V gene, CDR1 is MDHEN and CDR2 is SYDVKM. Between the trimmed V and J ends, which lost 6 bases and 4 bases, there was a span of 17 bases. The CDR3 runs 15 residues. The CDR3 DNA follows: TGTGCCAGCAGCCTAACGACGGGTATCCCAGATACGCAGTATTTT. This codes for CASSLTTGIPDTQYF. Looking up the rest from reference TRBV28 and TRBJ2-3 gives the full variable domain: DVKVTQSSRYLVKRTGEKVFLECVQDMDHENMFWYRQDPGLGLRLIYFSYDVKMKEKGDIPEGYSVSREKKERFSLILESASTNQTSMYLCASSLTTGIPDTQYFGPGTRLTVL.

This clone was detected a few times. V and J are TRBV6-4 and TRBJ2-3; TRBD2 matches 7 bases. The V and J ends lost 0 bases and 2 bases, in that order; junction bases with no gene match: 2. Per the germline V gene, CDR1 is MRHNA and CDR2 is SNTAGT. The CDR3 contains 15 residues. The CDR3 nucleotides read TGTGCCAGCAGTGACTCAGCGGGATCCACAGATACGCAGTATTTT. Its translation is CASSDSAGSTDTQYF.

The sample holds one count of this clone. The chain couples TRBV20-1 to TRBJ2-3; no clear D gene. In germline, CDR1 is DFQATT, CDR2 SNEGSKA (reference sequence). V was pared by 3 bases and J by 4 bases, with 5 bases between. The CDR3 is made up of 11 amino acids. The CDR3 loop reads CSASLADTQYF. CDR3 bases: TGCAGTGCTAGTTTAGCAGATACGCAGTATTTT.

This clone was detected only a few times. The chain uses TRBV5-5 and TRBJ1-5; D remains ambiguous. Germline lookup yields CDR1 SGHKS and CDR2 YYEKEE (reference sequence). The CDR3 loop spans 14 amino acids. V was trimmed by 3 bases and J by 5 bases, leaving 12 bases between them. CDR3 sequence reads: CASSWTGEDQPQHF. CDR3 sequence (DNA): TGTGCCAGCAGCTGGACGGGAGAAGATCAGCCCCAGCATTTT.

This clone was recorded once. The chain is built from TRBV7-9 and TRBJ1-1; D not certain. Trimming stripped 6 bases from V and 0 bases from J, with 8 bases between. The germline gives CDR1 SEHNR, CDR2 FQNEAQ (reference sequence). This CDR3 is 13 amino acids long. The DNA of the CDR3 is TGTGCCAGCAGTCTCGACTTGAACACTGAAGCTTTCTTT. This encodes CASSLDLNTEAFF.

The chain is built from TRBV9 and TRBJ2-1; D not resolved. Trimming cost V 7 bases and J 5 bases, with 16 bases left between them. The germline V gene has CDR1 SGDLS and CDR2 YYNGEE. CDR3 length: 14 residues. The DNA for the CDR3 is TGTGCCAGCTCCCTGAACCCCAGGAACAATGAGCAGTTCTTC. It specifies CASSLNPRNNEQFF.

The chain joins TRBV2 to TRBJ1-5; possible D gene TRBD1, 6 bases. CDR3 length: 17 residues. The germline gives CDR1 SNHLY, CDR2 FYNNEI. V lost 6 bases and J 5 bases, leaving 23 bases between the germline ends. In DNA form, the CDR3 reads TGTGCCAGCAGCCACACACCACAGGGAAGGTTTCATCAGCCCCAGCATTTT. Residues: CASSHTPQGRFHQPQHF.

The rearrangement joins TRBV15 to TRBJ1-2, with 10 bases identical to TRBD1. This CDR3 has 13 amino acids. The ends lost 9 bases at V and 4 bases at J; junction bases unmatched: 5. The germline gives CDR1 LNHNV, CDR2 YYDKDF (reference sequence). This chain's CDR3 is CATRDRGTYGYTF. The CDR3 DNA reads as TGTGCCACAAGGGACAGGGGAACCTATGGCTACACCTTC.

This clone appeared once. The gene calls are TRBV6-5 and TRBJ2-7; 8 nucleotides line up with TRBD2. Per germline, CDR1 MNHEY and CDR2 SVGAGI. The CDR3 contains 15 residues. Losses at the gene ends were 7 bases for V and 2 bases for J; bases not matched to a gene: 10. CDR3 bases: TGTGCCAGCATCCCCACCGGGACTAGTCCCTACGAGCAGTACTTC. It is translated as CASIPTGTSPYEQYF.

Comment on this clone: A junction boundary mismatches the germline segment, possibly from a read error. The rearrangement links TRBV9 to TRBJ2-4; D is perhaps TRBD2 (6 bases). The CDR3 totals 12 residues. Per germline, CDR1 SGDLS and CDR2 YYNGEE. CDR3 in amino acids: CASSVGTSSPVF. CDR3 sequence (DNA): TGTGCCAGCAGCGTAGGTACTAGCTCACCGGTCTTC.